This is a list of T cell receptor beta chains from one sample in a study of T-cell reconstitution after alpha-beta-depleted transplantation in children. MiXCR, run by TCRdb on the PCR reads, gives a single entry per CDR3 protein. The table records 300,000 to 400,000 distinct CDR3 sequences, about an eighth of them present only once. The sample consisted of PBMCs, taken from the stem cell graft. These receptors were collected from a human donor who donated a stem cell graft to a child with Fanconi anemia. CDR3s include the opening cysteine and the closing phenylalanine or tryptophan. D genes are given only for firm matches. Some rows have no size entry. The others give once, few or many, or a class for an expanded clone.

d_call: NA; j_call: TRBJ2-3; v_call: TRBV5-1; clone_size: NA; cdr3_nt: TGCGCCAGCAGCTCGGGGGTGCCCGGGACAGATACGCAGTATTTT; cdr3_aa: CASSSGVPGTDTQYF
d_call: TRBD1; j_call: TRBJ1-4; v_call: TRBV7-2; clone_size: NA; cdr3_nt: TGTGCCAGCAGTTACAGGGGCGCCGGAGAAAAACTGTTTTTT; cdr3_aa: CASSYRGAGEKLFF
d_call: NA; j_call: TRBJ2-3; v_call: TRBV2; clone_size: few; cdr3_nt: TGTGCCAGCAGTGAGGGCCCACCTCCAGATACGCAGTATTTT; cdr3_aa: CASSEGPPPDTQYF
d_call: NA; j_call: TRBJ1-1; v_call: TRBV2; clone_size: few; cdr3_nt: TGTGCCAGCAGTGAAATGGGGTGGGCAGAAGCTTTCTTT; cdr3_aa: CASSEMGWAEAFF
d_call: NA; j_call: TRBJ1-6; v_call: TRBV12-3/TRBV12-4; clone_size: many; cdr3_nt: TGTGCCAGCAGTGTAAGGGATTCACCCCTCCACTTT; cdr3_aa: CASSVRDSPLHF
d_call: NA; j_call: TRBJ1-2; v_call: TRBV29-1; clone_size: NA; cdr3_nt: TGCAGCGTTGAACAGGGTCCCTATGGCTACACCTTC; cdr3_aa: CSVEQGPYGYTF
d_call: NA; j_call: TRBJ2-2; v_call: TRBV12-3/TRBV12-4; clone_size: many; cdr3_nt: TGTGCCAGCAGTGATAGAAACACCGGGGAGCTGTTTTTT; cdr3_aa: CASSDRNTGELFF
d_call: NA; j_call: TRBJ1-3; v_call: TRBV25-1; clone_size: many; cdr3_nt: TGTGCCAGCAGTGAATATACCGGCTTGGGTGACACCATATATTTT; cdr3_aa: CASSEYTGLGDTIYF
d_call: TRBD1; j_call: TRBJ1-1; v_call: TRBV2; clone_size: once; cdr3_nt: TGTGCCAGCAGATTGGAGGGACAGCTGAACACTGAAGCTTTCTTT; cdr3_aa: CASRLEGQLNTEAFF
d_call: NA; j_call: TRBJ2-3; v_call: TRBV3-1; clone_size: many; cdr3_nt: TGTGCCAGCAGCCAAGATTTGAGGGGCGCTTATATAGATACGCAGTATTTT; cdr3_aa: CASSQDLRGAYIDTQYF
d_call: TRBD1; j_call: TRBJ2-5; v_call: TRBV5-1; clone_size: NA; cdr3_nt: TGCGCCAGCAGCTCCGGGACAGGGTTCCAAGAGACCCAGTACTTC; cdr3_aa: CASSSGTGFQETQYF
d_call: NA; j_call: TRBJ2-3; v_call: TRBV9; clone_size: many; cdr3_nt: TGTGCCAGCAGCGACCTAACTCAGGGTACGCAGTATTTT; cdr3_aa: CASSDLTQGTQYF
d_call: NA; j_call: TRBJ2-5; v_call: TRBV7-2; clone_size: few; cdr3_nt: TGTGCCAGCAGCCTCTTCGCTGGGATGCAAGAGACCCAGTACTTC; cdr3_aa: CASSLFAGMQETQYF
d_call: TRBD1; j_call: TRBJ1-2; v_call: TRBV7-2; clone_size: many; cdr3_nt: TGTGCCAGCAGCTCGAACAGGGGCGGGGGCTACACCTTC; cdr3_aa: CASSSNRGGGYTF
d_call: NA; j_call: TRBJ1-2; v_call: TRBV4-3; clone_size: many; cdr3_nt: TGCGCCAGCAGCCAAGATATGGCCAGGGGCTATGGCTACACCTTC; cdr3_aa: CASSQDMARGYGYTF
d_call: NA; j_call: TRBJ1-2; v_call: TRBV7-8; clone_size: NA; cdr3_nt: TGTGCCAGCAGCTTAGGAGGACGGGCCCTCTATGGCTACACCTTC; cdr3_aa: CASSLGGRALYGYTF
d_call: NA; j_call: TRBJ1-6; v_call: TRBV4-3; clone_size: few; cdr3_nt: TGCGCCAGCAGCCAAGGGCTGACAGAGTATAATTCACCCCTCCACTTT; cdr3_aa: CASSQGLTEYNSPLHF
d_call: NA; j_call: TRBJ1-2; v_call: TRBV5-1; clone_size: many; cdr3_nt: TGCGCCAGCAGCTTGGAGCACCAACAGGGAGTACACACCTTC; cdr3_aa: CASSLEHQQGVHTF
d_call: NA; j_call: TRBJ2-3; v_call: TRBV20-1; clone_size: NA; cdr3_nt: TGCAGTGCTAGAGATCCCAGGGCGAAGGGGGATACGCAGTATTTT; cdr3_aa: CSARDPRAKGDTQYF
d_call: NA; j_call: TRBJ1-1; v_call: TRBV7-2; clone_size: many; cdr3_nt: TGTGCCAGCAGCTTCCATATCGACACTGAAGCTTTCTTT; cdr3_aa: CASSFHIDTEAFF
d_call: NA; j_call: TRBJ2-1; v_call: TRBV6-4; clone_size: many; cdr3_nt: TGTGCCAGCAGCGGTATGATGGGTTCTTACAATGAGCAGTTCTTC; cdr3_aa: CASSGMMGSYNEQFF
d_call: NA; j_call: TRBJ2-3; v_call: TRBV7-2; clone_size: NA; cdr3_nt: TGTGCCAGCAGCCAGCAGATCAGGCCAGATACGCAGTATTTT; cdr3_aa: CASSQQIRPDTQYF
d_call: NA; j_call: TRBJ2-3; v_call: TRBV9; clone_size: many; cdr3_nt: TGTGCCAGCGCCCGGAGGTCAGATACGCAGTATTTT; cdr3_aa: CASARRSDTQYF
d_call: NA; j_call: TRBJ1-4; v_call: TRBV25-1; clone_size: many; cdr3_nt: TGTGCCAGCAGTGAGCTAGGCCAGGGCAATGAAAAACTGTTTTTT; cdr3_aa: CASSELGQGNEKLFF
d_call: NA; j_call: TRBJ2-1; v_call: TRBV6-2/TRBV6-3; clone_size: many; cdr3_nt: TGTGCCAGCAGTTACACGGGTGTTCGTAACAATGAGCAGTTCTTC; cdr3_aa: CASSYTGVRNNEQFF
d_call: NA; j_call: TRBJ1-1; v_call: TRBV7-8; clone_size: few; cdr3_nt: TGTGCCAGCAGCTTAGTTGCAGGGGCTATAACTGAAGCTTTCTTT; cdr3_aa: CASSLVAGAITEAFF
d_call: TRBD1; j_call: TRBJ2-2; v_call: TRBV7-8; clone_size: NA; cdr3_nt: TGTGCCAGCAGCACTACCGGGACAGGGGCCGGGGAGCTGTTTTTT; cdr3_aa: CASSTTGTGAGELFF
d_call: TRBD1; j_call: TRBJ1-2; v_call: TRBV28; clone_size: few; cdr3_nt: TGTGCCAGCAGTCGGTGGGACAGTGGCTACACCTTC; cdr3_aa: CASSRWDSGYTF